One and the same sample provided the 16 T cell receptor beta chains below, sequenced in a study of blood T cell repertoires in COVID-19. The table came from immunoSEQ multiplex PCR; TCRdb's copy has only in-frame clones and leaves some out. The sample holds about 380,000 clones, 85% seen once. Sequencing was performed on peripheral blood. These receptor sequences come from a young woman with acute or convalescent COVID-19.

CDR3 sequence: CASRQARHF. The CDR3 DNA reads TGTGCCAGTAGACAGGCGCGGCATTTT. The V gene is TRBV21-1, the J gene TRBJ1-5; the table's D call TRBD1 went unverified against the DNA. TRBV21-1 is recorded as a pseudogene. CDR3 length: 9 residues.

This clone has a handful of counts. V is TRBV10-3 and J is TRBJ1-2; a weak D match, TRBD1 (5 bases). V was pared by 10 bases and J by 7 bases, with 16 bases between. CDR1 ENHRY and CDR2 SYGVKD come from the germline V gene. The CDR3 has 12 amino acids. DNA of the CDR3: TGTGCCACCAGGCCTTCAGGGCTTGGCTACACCTTC. As protein: CATRPSGLGYTF.

The genes are TRBV9 and TRBJ2-7; D is possibly TRBD1 (6 bases). V was cut by 0 bases and J by 0 bases, with 10 bases left in between. This CDR3 has 15 amino acids. CDR1 and CDR2 from the germline V gene are SGDLS and YYNGEE. CDR3 DNA: TGTGCCAGCAGCGTAGGGGACACGAGCTCCTACGAGCAGTACTTC. As protein: CASSVGDTSSYEQYF.

This clone was detected once. This chain joins TRBV5-6 and TRBJ2-5, with 9 bases that match TRBD1. V trimming: 3 bases; J trimming: 2 bases; junction bases outside the gene matches: 5. The CDR3 has 15 residues. CDR1 SGHDT and CDR2 YYEEEE come from the germline V gene. The CDR3 loop reads CASSWDRELQETQYF. The CDR3 DNA follows: TGTGCCAGCAGCTGGGACAGGGAGCTACAAGAGACCCAGTACTTC.

CDR3 DNA sequence: TGTGCCAGCAACCTCCGGGCTAATGAAAAACTGTTTTTT. As protein: CASNLRANEKLFF. V usage is TRBV7-9 and J usage is TRBJ1-4; D remains unclear. V was cut by 7 bases and J by 3 bases, with 9 bases left in between. The length of the CDR3 is 13 residues. Germline V gene lookup returns CDR1 SEHNR and CDR2 FQNEAQ (reference sequence).

The chain has TRBV28 and TRBJ2-7, with TRBD2 identical over 9 bases. This CDR3 region has 15 residues. V was pared by 1 base and J by 6 bases, with 7 bases of the junction left unmatched. Per germline, CDR1 MDHEN and CDR2 SYDVKM. The DNA of the CDR3 is TGTGCCAGCAGTTTATTAGCGGGAGTGACGGGCGAGCAGTACTTC. Its protein is CASSLLAGVTGEQYF.

The gene calls are TRBV30 and TRBJ1-6; 7 bases agree with TRBD1. Germline trimming cut 3 bases from V and 8 bases from J; bases unmatched to any gene: 7. This CDR3 comprises 14 residues. From germline, CDR1 is GTSNPN and CDR2 SVGIG (reference sequence). CDR3 residues: CAWRRGQPDSPLHF. The CDR3 region has the DNA TGTGCCTGGAGAAGGGGACAGCCCGATTCACCCCTCCACTTT.

This sequence joins TRBV9 and TRBJ1-2; TRBD1 matches at 7 bases. CDR1 SGDLS and CDR2 YYNGEE come from the germline V gene. With V trimmed by 4 bases and J by 4 bases, 4 bases remained unmatched. This CDR3 is 13 amino acids long. As DNA, the CDR3 is TGTGCCAGCAGCCCATGGACAGGCTATGGCTACACCTTC. Amino acid sequence: CASSPWTGYGYTF.

The chain combines TRBV7-9 with TRBJ1-4, with 7 bases that match TRBD1. The CDR3 sequence is 15 residues long. Germline CDR1 reads SEHNR; CDR2 reads FQNEAQ (reference sequence). With 7 bases clipped from V and 6 bases from J, the junction kept 11 bases outside the gene matches. CDR3 DNA: TGTGCCAGCACCTTCCACTGGCAGGGGGATGAAAAACTGTTTTTT. This sequence encodes CASTFHWQGDEKLFF.

The chain uses TRBV9 and TRBJ2-7; a possible D gene is TRBD1 (7 bases). Per the germline V gene, CDR1 is SGDLS and CDR2 is YYNGEE. This CDR3 has 17 residues. V lost 0 bases, J lost 4 bases, and 20 bases lay in between. The CDR3 DNA reads as TGTGCCAGCAGCGTAGCCCCAACGGAGGGGGCGTTTTACGAGCAGTACTTC. Encoded protein: CASSVAPTEGAFYEQYF.

In DNA, the CDR3 is TGCGCCAGCAGTCAATCGAGACAGGAGAACACCGGGGAGCTGTTTTTT. Its protein is CASSQSRQENTGELFF. The V and J genes are TRBV23-1 and TRBJ2-2, with D possibly TRBD1 on 6 matching bases. TRBV23-1 is labeled an ORF, and its function is uncertain. V was trimmed by 0 bases and J by 1 base, leaving 9 bases between them. The CDR3 consists of 16 residues.

This clone was observed once. This sample includes further DNA sequences coding for the same CDR3. This chain links TRBV9 with TRBJ1-1; a weak D match, TRBD1 (6 bases). This CDR3 contains 14 residues. The germline V and J ends were trimmed by 2 bases and 1 base, with 9 bases remaining between them. In germline, CDR1 is SGDLS, CDR2 YYNGEE. CDR3 nucleotides: TGTGCCAGCAGCGTGTCACAGGGGAACACTGAAGCTTTCTTT. This translates into CASSVSQGNTEAFF.

This sequence joins TRBV11-2 and TRBJ2-7; D call uncertain. The CDR3 runs 13 residues. The V and J ends lost 3 bases and 2 bases respectively, with 8 bases between them. CDR1 SGHAT and CDR2 FQNNGV come from the germline V gene. CDR3 in amino acids: CASSLGSAYEQYF. The CDR3 nucleotides are TGTGCCAGCAGCTTGGGCAGTGCCTACGAGCAGTACTTC.

This rearrangement joins TRBV25-1 to TRBJ2-7; 12 bases are a match to TRBD2. Per germline, CDR1 MGHDK and CDR2 SYGVNS. CDR3 length: 18 residues. Trimming took 4 bases from V and 0 from J; bases not matched to a gene: 10. CDR3 region: CASSGTSGTVQNSYEQYF. The DNA for the CDR3 is TGTGCCAGCAGTGGGACTAGCGGGACAGTACAGAACTCCTACGAGCAGTACTTC.

The table lists this clone with a count of one. The rearrangement joins TRBV19 to TRBJ2-1; 12 nucleotides align to TRBD2. The CDR3 has 16 amino acids. Germline V gene lookup returns CDR1 LNHDA and CDR2 SQIVND (reference sequence). Trimming at V came to 4 bases and at J to 8 bases, leaving 9 bases not matched to a gene. Here the CDR3 reads CASSTGLAGLLDEQFF. DNA for the CDR3: TGTGCCAGTAGTACCGGACTAGCGGGATTGCTAGATGAGCAGTTCTTC.

This chain connects TRBV24-1 to TRBJ2-3; 11 nucleotides line up with TRBD2. V gave up 4 bases and J gave up 2 bases; unmatched junction bases: 13. CDR1 is KGHDR, CDR2 SFDVKD, per germline. The CDR3 is 19 residues long. The CDR3 DNA sequence: TGTGCCACCAGTGACTTTAGCGGGAGGGGATTCAAAGACACAGATACGCAGTATTTT. Amino acid sequence: CATSDFSGRGFKDTDTQYF.